What follows describes a single TCR beta chain. What it binds is unknown. The germline V and J ends were trimmed by 1 base and 1 base, with 12 bases remaining between them. The germline CDR1 and CDR2 sequences are SGHDN and FVKESK. The CDR3 has 16 residues. This record comes from a study of cytomegalovirus exposure and HLA in healthy donors. The study's findings and limits: A link between a missense DCLRE1C variant and TCR beta V- and J-gene trimming emerged from a later analysis. The classifier, whose performance was assessed in both the original and validation cohorts, reportedly diagnosed cytomegalovirus status with high specificity and sensitivity.

The PCR was carried out with 60 Vbeta primers and 13 Jbeta primers. The repertoire was sequenced with immunoSEQ multiplex PCR; TCRdb's copy has only in-frame clones and lacks some. This sample's table has 21,000 or so clones. The V call is TRBV14, the J call TRBJ2-3, with D perhaps TRBD2 (5 bases). This clonotype originated in a man in his sixties in good health and CMV-seropositive. The specimen was PBMCs. The CDR3 bases are TGTGCCAGCAGCCAAGTCGAGGGTGGGGGCACAGATACGCAGTATTTT. As protein: CASSQVEGGGTDTQYF. The whole variable domain, remainder taken from reference TRBV14 and TRBJ2-3, is EAGVTQFPSHSVIEKGQTVTLRCDPISGHDNLYWYRRVMGKEIKFLLHFVKESKQDESGMPNNRFLAERTGGTYSTLKVQPAELEDSGVYFCASSQVEGGGTDTQYFGPGTRLTVL.